What follows are 20 T cell receptor beta chains derived from one specimen sequenced in a study of identical twins. MiXCR, run by TCRdb on the 5' RACE reads, gives a single entry per CDR3 protein. The sample contains 700,000 or so distinct CDR3 sequences, 8.5% to 9.5% of which appear only once. This same sample was also taken into another study, of yellow fever vaccine responses in identical twins.

Sequenced input: PBMCs. These receptor sequences come from a woman aged 18-29 years in good health.

The chain uses TRBV28 and TRBJ2-2; TRBD1 agrees at 7 bases. This CDR3 has 16 amino acids. Germline CDR1 and CDR2: MDHEN and SYDVKM. With V trimmed by 6 bases and J by 1 base, 8 bases remained unmatched. CDR3 bases: TGTGCCAGCAGGCGAGGACAGGTTCGGAACACCGGGGAGCTGTTTTTT. It translates to CASRRGQVRNTGELFF.

This clonotype was found many times. The V gene is TRBV5-1, the J gene TRBJ2-7; 9 bases fit TRBD2. The ends lost 1 base at V and 5 bases at J; junction bases unmatched: 7. The CDR3 has 15 amino acids. Germline V gene data show CDR1 as SGHRS and CDR2 as YFSETQ. Written as DNA, the CDR3 is TGCGCCAGCAGCTTGAATAGCGGGAGTAGCCACGAGCAGTACTTC. Translated: CASSLNSGSSHEQYF.

The CDR3 nucleotides read TGTGCCAGCAGTCCGGTAAAGACAGATACGCAGTATTTT. Its translation: CASSPVKTDTQYF. The chain has TRBV27 and TRBJ2-3; D call uncertain. V was trimmed by 5 bases and J by 3 bases, leaving 9 bases between them. This CDR3 has 13 amino acids. Germline V CDR1 and CDR2: MNHEY, SMNVEV (reference sequence).

The chain joins TRBV10-3 to TRBJ2-1; perhaps TRBD2 as D (6 bases). Looked up from germline, CDR1 is ENHRY and CDR2 is SYGVKD. Trimming stripped 1 base from V and 9 bases from J, with 13 bases between. This CDR3 is built from 14 residues. CDR3 sequence reads: CAISELGGAGEQFF. In DNA form, the CDR3 reads TGTGCCATCAGTGAGTTGGGGGGAGCGGGTGAGCAGTTCTTC.

The chain has TRBV9 and TRBJ1-2; possibly TRBD1 for D (6 bases). This CDR3 comprises 14 residues. Germline-derived CDR1 and CDR2 are SGDLS and YYNGEE. V lost 0 bases, J lost 6 bases, and 12 bases lay in between. In DNA form, the CDR3 reads TGTGCCAGCAGCGTAGACTCAGCAGGGGATGGCTACACCTTC. This sequence encodes CASSVDSAGDGYTF.

This clonotype was observed a few times. The chain is built from TRBV11-2 and TRBJ2-1; D not resolved. Trimming pared 2 bases from V and 2 bases from J, leaving 7 bases between. There are 14 residues in the CDR3. Germline CDR1 reads SGHAT; CDR2 reads FQNNGV. CDR3 in DNA: TGTGCCAGCAGCTTACTGGATGCCTACAATGAGCAGTTCTTC. Translation gives CASSLLDAYNEQFF. Using reference TRBV11-2 and TRBJ2-1 for the parts outside the CDR3, the full variable domain is EAGVAQSPRYKIIEKRQSVAFWCNPISGHATLYWYQQILGQGPKLLIQFQNNGVVDDSQLPKDRFSAERLKGVDSTLKIQPAKLEDSAVYLCASSLLDAYNEQFFGPGTRLTVL.

This clonotype was detected a few times. V usage is TRBV6-6 and J usage is TRBJ1-1; D gene unclear. Per germline, CDR1 MNHNY and CDR2 SVGAGI (reference sequence). The ends were cut back, 8 bases at V and 6 bases at J, with 13 bases in the middle. This CDR3 is built from 12 residues. CDR3 in amino acids: CASRGNYAEAFF. DNA of the CDR3: TGTGCCAGCCGAGGAAATTATGCTGAAGCTTTCTTT.

The rearrangement joins TRBV5-8 to TRBJ2-7; the match to TRBD2 covers 8 bases. The CDR3 runs to 16 residues. In germline, CDR1 is SGHTS, CDR2 YDEGEE. The junction had 9 bases not matched to a gene; V was cut back by 4 bases and J by 0 bases. CDR3 bases: TGTGCCAGCAGCCCCGGGAAGCGGGGGAGCTCCTACGAGCAGTACTTC. It encodes CASSPGKRGSSYEQYF.

This clonotype appeared many times. This chain uses TRBV29-1 with TRBJ2-2; 7 nucleotides match TRBD1. The length of the CDR3 is 16 residues. Germline trimming cut 1 base from V and 0 bases from J; bases unmatched to any gene: 5. CDR1 and CDR2 from the germline V gene are SQVTM and ANQGSEA. The CDR3 loop reads CSVEVRGTANTGELFF. In DNA form, the CDR3 reads TGCAGCGTTGAAGTTAGGGGGACAGCGAACACCGGGGAGCTGTTTTTT.

The rearrangement links TRBV6-5 to TRBJ2-2; 9 bases line up with TRBD1. CDR1 is MNHEY and CDR2 is SVGAGI in the germline V gene. Germline trimming cut 2 bases from V and 7 bases from J; bases unmatched to any gene: 8. The CDR3 has 16 amino acids. The chain's CDR3 is CASSYGTGKGGGELFF. In DNA, the CDR3 is TGTGCCAGCAGTTACGGGACAGGGAAGGGAGGCGGGGAGCTGTTTTTT.

This clonotype showed up many times. The V gene is TRBV6-2 or TRBV6-3, the J gene TRBJ2-4, with 11 bases that match TRBD2. The trim removed 6 bases at V and 1 base at J, leaving 5 bases unmatched. Germline V gene data show CDR1 as MNHEY and CDR2 as SVGEGT. The CDR3 consists of 16 residues. The CDR3 coding sequence is TGTGCCAGCAGAGACCCTAGCGGGAGGGCCAAAAACATTCAGTACTTC. This codes for CASRDPSGRAKNIQYF.

At least ten counts were recorded for this clonotype. The CDR3 reads CASSRGGYGYFF. The DNA for the CDR3 is TGTGCCAGCAGTCGGGGGGGCTATGGATATTTCTTC. The rearrangement joins TRBV12-3 or TRBV12-4 to TRBJ2-1; 8 nucleotides line up with TRBD2. Unmatched junction bases numbered 10, after V lost 5 bases and J lost 16 bases. The CDR3 contains 12 residues.

This clonotype has just a few counts. The chain carries TRBV5-1 and TRBJ2-2, with 8 bases fitting TRBD1. The CDR3 runs to 16 residues. Germline CDR1 reads SGHRS; CDR2 reads YFSETQ. The J segment lost 5 bases and the V segment lost 0 bases, leaving 6 bases of the junction unmatched. The CDR3 region is CASSLVQGAETGELFF. As DNA, the CDR3 is TGCGCCAGCAGCTTGGTTCAGGGGGCTGAGACCGGGGAGCTGTTTTTT.

This clonotype has more than one count but fewer than ten. J is TRBJ2-7 and V is TRBV20-1, with D perhaps matching TRBD1 (6 bases). Per germline, CDR1 DFQATT and CDR2 SNEGSKA (reference sequence). The germline V and J ends were trimmed by 1 base and 3 bases, with 13 bases remaining between them. The CDR3 spans 14 residues. CDR3 sequence reads: CSARGQDNFYEQYF. DNA for the CDR3: TGCAGTGCTAGAGGACAGGATAATTTCTACGAGCAGTACTTC.

The chain links TRBV7-9 to TRBJ1-3; possibly TRBD1 for D (6 bases). Germline assignment: CDR1 SEHNR and CDR2 FQNEAQ (reference sequence). CDR3 size: 15 residues. The V and J ends lost 5 bases and 4 bases respectively, with 15 bases between them. CDR3 bases: TGTGCCAGCAGCCCAGGACAGTATCTGGGAAACACCATATATTTT. This translates into CASSPGQYLGNTIYF.

This clonotype was seen only once. The chain carries TRBV7-2 and TRBJ2-7; D ambiguous. Per germline, CDR1 SGHTA and CDR2 FQGNSA. The CDR3 runs to 15 residues. V lost 1 base to trimming and J lost 1 base, with 11 bases between them. The CDR3 loop reads CASSLELPVSYEQYF. CDR3 in DNA: TGTGCCAGCAGCTTAGAACTACCGGTATCCTACGAGCAGTACTTC.

The V and J genes are TRBV7-2 and TRBJ2-3, with 10 bases lining up with TRBD2. This CDR3 contains 19 residues. With V trimmed by 3 bases and J by 0 bases, 12 bases remained unmatched. Germline loops: CDR1 SGHTA, CDR2 FQGNSA. The CDR3 loop is CASSLAWRGLATSTDTQYF. The CDR3 DNA reads TGTGCCAGCAGCTTGGCTTGGCGGGGACTAGCGACTAGCACAGATACGCAGTATTTT.

This clonotype was observed a handful of times. The chain employs TRBV7-6 and TRBJ2-3, with 7 bases that match TRBD2. The CDR3 spans 15 residues. V lost 7 bases, J lost 1 base, and 8 bases stayed unmatched. Per germline, CDR1 SGHVS and CDR2 FNYEAQ. CDR3 loop: CASTKSGTRTDTQYF. In DNA form, the CDR3 reads TGTGCCAGCACCAAAAGCGGGACTCGCACAGATACGCAGTATTTT. The entire variable domain, with the rest obtained from reference TRBV7-6 and TRBJ2-3, is as follows: GAGVSQSPRYKVTKRGQDVALRCDPISGHVSLYWYRQALGQGPEFLTYFNYEAQQDKSGLPNDRFSAERPEGSISTLTIQRTEQRDSAMYRCASTKSGTRTDTQYFGPGTRLTVL.

This clonotype was recorded many times. One end of the junction fails to match germline, which may point to a read error. The V and J genes are TRBV28 and TRBJ1-5; 8 positions agree with TRBD1. Germline CDR1 is MDHEN and CDR2 is SYDVKM. This CDR3 has 19 amino acids. The CDR3 DNA reads TGTGCCAGCAGTCGGACTCCAAAAATAGGGACAGGAAGCAAGCAGCCCCAGCATTTT. Translating gives CASSRTPKIGTGSKQPQHF.

As concerns this clonotype: It may be a read error: a sequence one base away is much more abundant. The V and J genes are TRBV2 and TRBJ2-4, with 8 bases fitting TRBD1. CDR1 is SNHLY and CDR2 is FYNNEI in the germline V gene. The CDR3 is 15 amino acids. CDR3 DNA: TGTGCCAGCAGTGAAGGTCAGGGGGCCAAAAACATTCAGCACTTC. Its protein is CASSEGQGAKNIQHF.